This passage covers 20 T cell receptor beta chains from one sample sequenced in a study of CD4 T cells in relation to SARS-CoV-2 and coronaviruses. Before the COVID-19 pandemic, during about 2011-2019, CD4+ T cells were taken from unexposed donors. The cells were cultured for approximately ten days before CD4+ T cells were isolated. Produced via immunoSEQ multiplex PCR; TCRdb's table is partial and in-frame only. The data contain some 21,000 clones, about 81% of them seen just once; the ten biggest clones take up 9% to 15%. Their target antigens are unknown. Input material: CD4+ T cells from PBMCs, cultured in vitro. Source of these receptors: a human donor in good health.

The DNA for the CDR3 is TGTGCCAGCAGTTCCATGTTAATTTCGGGGGTTAGCGAGCAGTACTTC. Residues: CASSSMLISGVSEQYF. The chain uses TRBV27 and TRBJ2-7; tentatively, D is TRBD2 (6 bases). The length of the CDR3 is 16 residues. Germline V gives CDR1 MNHEY, CDR2 SMNVEV (reference sequence). V was shortened by 4 bases and J by 6 bases, with 22 bases between the two germline ends.

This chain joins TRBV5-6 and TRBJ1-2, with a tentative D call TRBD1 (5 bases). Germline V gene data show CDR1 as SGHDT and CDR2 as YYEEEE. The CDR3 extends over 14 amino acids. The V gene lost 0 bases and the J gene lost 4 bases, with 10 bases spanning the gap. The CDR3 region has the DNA TGTGCCAGCAGCTTGGTAGGGGCCGGCTATGGCTACACCTTC. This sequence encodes CASSLVGAGYGYTF.

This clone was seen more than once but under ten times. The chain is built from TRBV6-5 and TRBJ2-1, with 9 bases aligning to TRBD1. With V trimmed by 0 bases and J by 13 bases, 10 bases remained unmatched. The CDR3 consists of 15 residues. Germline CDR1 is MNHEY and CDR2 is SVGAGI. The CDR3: CASSYSMTGQGSQFF. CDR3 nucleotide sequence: TGTGCCAGCAGTTACTCGATGACGGGACAGGGCTCCCAGTTCTTC.

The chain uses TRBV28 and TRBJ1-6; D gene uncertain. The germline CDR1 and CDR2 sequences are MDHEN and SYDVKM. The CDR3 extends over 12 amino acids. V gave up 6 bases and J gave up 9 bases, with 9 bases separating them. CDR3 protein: CASRFDSSPLHF. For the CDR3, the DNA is TGTGCCAGCAGGTTCGATAGTTCACCCCTCCACTTT.

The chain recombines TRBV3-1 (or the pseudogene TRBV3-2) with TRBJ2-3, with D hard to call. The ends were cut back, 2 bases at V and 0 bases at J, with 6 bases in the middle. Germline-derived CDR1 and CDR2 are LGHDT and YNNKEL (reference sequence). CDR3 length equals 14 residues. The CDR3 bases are TGTGCCAGCAGCCAAATTCTAAGCACAGATACGCAGTATTTT. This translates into CASSQILSTDTQYF.

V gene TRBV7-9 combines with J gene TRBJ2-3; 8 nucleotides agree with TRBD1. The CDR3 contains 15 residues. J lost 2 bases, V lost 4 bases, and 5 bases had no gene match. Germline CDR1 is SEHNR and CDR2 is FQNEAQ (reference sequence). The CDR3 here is CASSSGQGLTDTQYF. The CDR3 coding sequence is TGTGCCAGCAGCTCCGGACAGGGACTCACAGATACGCAGTATTTT.

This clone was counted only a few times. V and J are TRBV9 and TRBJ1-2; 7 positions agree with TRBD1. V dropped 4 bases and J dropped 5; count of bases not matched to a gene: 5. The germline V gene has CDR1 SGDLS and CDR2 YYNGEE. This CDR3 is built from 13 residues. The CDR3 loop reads CASSPGGGYGYTF. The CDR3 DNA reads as TGTGCCAGCAGCCCAGGGGGGGGTTATGGCTACACCTTC.

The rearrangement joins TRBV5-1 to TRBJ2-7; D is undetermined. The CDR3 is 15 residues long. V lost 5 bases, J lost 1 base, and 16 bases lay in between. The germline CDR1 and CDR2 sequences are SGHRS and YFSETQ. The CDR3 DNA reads TGCGCCAGCAGTCCACCTGATCTGTATTCCTACGAGCAGTACTTC. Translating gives CASSPPDLYSYEQYF. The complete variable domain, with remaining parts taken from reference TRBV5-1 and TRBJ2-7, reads KAGVTQTPRYLIKTRGQQVTLSCSPISGHRSVSWYQQTPGQGLQFLFEYFSETQRNKGNFPGRFSGRQFSNSRSEMNVSTLELGDSALYLCASSPPDLYSYEQYFGPGTRLTVT.

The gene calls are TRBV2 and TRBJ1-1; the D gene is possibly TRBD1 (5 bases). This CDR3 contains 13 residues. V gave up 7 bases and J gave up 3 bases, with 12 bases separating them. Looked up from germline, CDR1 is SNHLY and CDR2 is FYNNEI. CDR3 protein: CASTNGGDTEAFF. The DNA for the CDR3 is TGTGCCAGCACTAATGGGGGGGACACTGAAGCTTTCTTT. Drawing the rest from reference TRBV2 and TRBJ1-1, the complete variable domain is EPEVTQTPSHQVTQMGQEVILRCVPISNHLYFYWYRQILGQKVEFLVSFYNNEISEKSEIFDDQFSVERPDGSNFTLKIRSTKLEDSAMYFCASTNGGDTEAFFGQGTRLTVV.

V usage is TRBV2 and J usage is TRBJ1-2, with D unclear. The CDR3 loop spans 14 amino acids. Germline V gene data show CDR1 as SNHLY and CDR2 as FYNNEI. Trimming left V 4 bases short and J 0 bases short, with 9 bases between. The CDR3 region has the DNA TGTGCCAGCAGTGTAGCAGAAGCTAACTATGGCTACACCTTC. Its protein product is CASSVAEANYGYTF.

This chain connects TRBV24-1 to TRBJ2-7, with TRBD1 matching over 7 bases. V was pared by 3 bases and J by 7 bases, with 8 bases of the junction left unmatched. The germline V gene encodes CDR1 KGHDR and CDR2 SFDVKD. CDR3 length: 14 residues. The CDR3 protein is CATSDPTGSGEQYF. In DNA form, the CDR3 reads TGTGCCACCAGTGATCCGACAGGGTCGGGTGAGCAGTACTTC.

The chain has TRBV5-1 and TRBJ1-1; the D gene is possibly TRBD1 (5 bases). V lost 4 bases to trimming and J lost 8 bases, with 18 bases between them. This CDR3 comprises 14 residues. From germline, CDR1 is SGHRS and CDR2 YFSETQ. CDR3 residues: CASSLEGTSREAFF. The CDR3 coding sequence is TGCGCCAGCAGCCTGGAGGGGACGTCCAGAGAAGCTTTCTTT.

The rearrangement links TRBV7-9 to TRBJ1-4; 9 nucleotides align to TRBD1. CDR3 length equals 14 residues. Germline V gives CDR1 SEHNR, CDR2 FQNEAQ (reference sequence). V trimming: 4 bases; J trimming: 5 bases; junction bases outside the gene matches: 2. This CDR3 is CASSSGQGNEKLFF. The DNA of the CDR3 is TGTGCCAGCAGCTCCGGACAGGGGAATGAAAAACTGTTTTTT. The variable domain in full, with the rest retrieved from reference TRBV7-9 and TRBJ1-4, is DTGVSQNPRHKITKRGQNVTFRCDPISEHNRLYWYRQTLGQGPEFLTYFQNEAQLEKSRLLSDRFSAERPKGSFSTLEIQRTEQGDSAMYLCASSSGQGNEKLFFGSGTQLSVL.

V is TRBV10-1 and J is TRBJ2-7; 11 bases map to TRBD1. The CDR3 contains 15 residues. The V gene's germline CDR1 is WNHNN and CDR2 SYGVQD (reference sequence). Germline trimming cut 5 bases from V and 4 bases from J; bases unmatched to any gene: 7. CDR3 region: CASSTGTGGGYEQYF. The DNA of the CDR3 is TGCGCCAGCAGTACCGGGACAGGGGGTGGTTACGAGCAGTACTTC.

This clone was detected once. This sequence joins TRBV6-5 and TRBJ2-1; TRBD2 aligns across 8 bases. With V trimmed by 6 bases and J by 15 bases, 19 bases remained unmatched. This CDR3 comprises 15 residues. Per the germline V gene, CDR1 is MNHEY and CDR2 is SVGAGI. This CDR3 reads CASRPGGTSPQPGFF. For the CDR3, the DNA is TGTGCCAGCAGGCCTGGGGGGACTAGTCCCCAGCCAGGGTTCTTC.

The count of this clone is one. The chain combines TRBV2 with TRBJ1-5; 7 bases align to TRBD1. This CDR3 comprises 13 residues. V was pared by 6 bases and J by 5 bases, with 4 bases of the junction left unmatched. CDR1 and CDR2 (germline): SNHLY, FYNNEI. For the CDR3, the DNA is TGTGCCAGCAGGCAAGACAGGGATCAGCCCCAGCATTTT. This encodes CASRQDRDQPQHF.

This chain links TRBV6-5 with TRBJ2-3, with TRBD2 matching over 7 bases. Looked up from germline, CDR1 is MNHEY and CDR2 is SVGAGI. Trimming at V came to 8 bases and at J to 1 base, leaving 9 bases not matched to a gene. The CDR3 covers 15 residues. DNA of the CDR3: TGTGCCAGCTCCCGCGGGGGTTCGGGCACAGATACGCAGTATTTT. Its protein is CASSRGGSGTDTQYF.

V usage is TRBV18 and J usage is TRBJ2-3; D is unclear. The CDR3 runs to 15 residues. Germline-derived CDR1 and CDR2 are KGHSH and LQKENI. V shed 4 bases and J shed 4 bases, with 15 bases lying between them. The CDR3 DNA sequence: TGTGCCAGCTCACTGACATCCGACGTGGCAGATACGCAGTATTTT. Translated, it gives CASSLTSDVADTQYF.

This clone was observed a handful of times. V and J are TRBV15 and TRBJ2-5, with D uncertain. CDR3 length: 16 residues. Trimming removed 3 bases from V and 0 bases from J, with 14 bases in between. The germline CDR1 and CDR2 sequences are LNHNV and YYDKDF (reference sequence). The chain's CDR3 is CATSSTQVLDQETQYF. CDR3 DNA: TGTGCCACCAGCAGCACCCAGGTATTGGACCAAGAGACCCAGTACTTC.

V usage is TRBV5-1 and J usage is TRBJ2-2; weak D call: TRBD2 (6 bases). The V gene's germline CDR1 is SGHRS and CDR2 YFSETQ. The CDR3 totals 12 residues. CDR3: CASGPNTGELFF. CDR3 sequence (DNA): TGCGCTAGCGGACCAAACACCGGGGAGCTGTTTTTT.